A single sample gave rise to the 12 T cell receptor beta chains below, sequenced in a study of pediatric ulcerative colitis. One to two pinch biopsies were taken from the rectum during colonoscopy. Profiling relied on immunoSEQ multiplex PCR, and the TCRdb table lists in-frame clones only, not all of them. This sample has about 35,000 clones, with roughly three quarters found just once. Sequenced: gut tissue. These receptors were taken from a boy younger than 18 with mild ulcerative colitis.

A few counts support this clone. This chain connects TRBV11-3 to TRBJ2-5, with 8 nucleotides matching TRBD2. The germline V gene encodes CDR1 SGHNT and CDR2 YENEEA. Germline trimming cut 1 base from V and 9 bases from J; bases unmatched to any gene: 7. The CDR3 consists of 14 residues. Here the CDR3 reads CASSLAGGVRAQYF. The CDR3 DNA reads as TGTGCCAGCAGCTTAGCGGGGGGGGTCAGAGCCCAGTACTTC.

In nucleotides, the CDR3 is TGTGCCAGCAGCCTCGATAAGAGGGGGATGAACACTGAAGCTTTCTTT. It is translated as CASSLDKRGMNTEAFF. The rearrangement uses TRBV7-6 and TRBJ1-1; D might be TRBD1 (6 bases). V lost 5 bases and J 0 bases, leaving 16 bases between the germline ends. The CDR3 runs 16 residues. Germline-derived CDR1 and CDR2 are SGHVS and FNYEAQ.

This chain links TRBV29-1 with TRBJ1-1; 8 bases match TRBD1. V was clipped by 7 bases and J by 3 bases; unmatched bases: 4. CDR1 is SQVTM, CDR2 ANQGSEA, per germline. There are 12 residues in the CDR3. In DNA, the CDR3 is TGCAGCGGCGGACAGGGAGACACTGAAGCTTTCTTT. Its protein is CSGGQGDTEAFF.

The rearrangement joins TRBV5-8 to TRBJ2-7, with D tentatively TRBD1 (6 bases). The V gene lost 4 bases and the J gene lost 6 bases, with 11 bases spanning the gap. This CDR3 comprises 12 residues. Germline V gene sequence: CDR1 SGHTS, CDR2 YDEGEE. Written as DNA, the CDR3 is TGTGCCAGCAGCCGCCTGGACAGCGAGCAGTACTTC. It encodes CASSRLDSEQYF.

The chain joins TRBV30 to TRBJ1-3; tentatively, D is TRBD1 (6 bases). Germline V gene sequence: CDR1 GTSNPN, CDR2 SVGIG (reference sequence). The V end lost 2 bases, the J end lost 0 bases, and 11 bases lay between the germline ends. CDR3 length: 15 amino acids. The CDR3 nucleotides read TGTGCCTGGAGTAGAACAGGGAACTCTGGAAACACCATATATTTT. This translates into CAWSRTGNSGNTIYF.

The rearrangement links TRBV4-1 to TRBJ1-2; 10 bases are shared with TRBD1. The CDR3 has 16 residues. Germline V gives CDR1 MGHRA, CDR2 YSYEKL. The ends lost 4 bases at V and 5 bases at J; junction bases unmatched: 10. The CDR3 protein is CASSPSDRGPVYGYTF. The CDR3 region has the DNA TGCGCCAGCAGCCCGTCAGACAGGGGGCCAGTGTATGGCTACACCTTC.

The CDR3 region has the DNA TGCGCCAGCAGCTGGGGGTTGGGGGATGTAAACGTTATCGATGAAAAACTGTTTTTT. Translation: CASSWGLGDVNVIDEKLFF. The chain uses TRBV5-1 and TRBJ1-4; possible D gene TRBD1, 5 bases. Per germline, CDR1 SGHRS and CDR2 YFSETQ. This CDR3 has 19 residues. V gave up 3 bases and J gave up 6 bases, with 27 bases separating them.

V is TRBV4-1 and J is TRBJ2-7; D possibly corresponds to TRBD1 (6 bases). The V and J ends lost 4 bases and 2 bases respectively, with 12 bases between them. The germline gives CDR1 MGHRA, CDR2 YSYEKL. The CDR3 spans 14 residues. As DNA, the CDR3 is TGCGCCAGCAGCCCAATTACAGGGACCTACGAGCAGTACTTC. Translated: CASSPITGTYEQYF.

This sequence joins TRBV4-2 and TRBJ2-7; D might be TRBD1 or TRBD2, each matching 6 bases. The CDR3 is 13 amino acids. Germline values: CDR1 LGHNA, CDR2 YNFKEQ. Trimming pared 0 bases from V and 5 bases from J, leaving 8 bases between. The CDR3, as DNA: TGTGCCAGCAGCCAAGAGAGGGGGGACGAGCAGTACTTC. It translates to CASSQERGDEQYF.

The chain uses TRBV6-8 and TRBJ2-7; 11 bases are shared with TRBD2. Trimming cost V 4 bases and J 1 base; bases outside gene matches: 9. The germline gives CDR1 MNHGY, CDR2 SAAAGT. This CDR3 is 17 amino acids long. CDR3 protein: CASSSMRLAGRSYEQYF. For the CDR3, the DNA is TGTGCCAGCAGTTCCATGAGACTAGCGGGGAGGTCCTACGAGCAGTACTTC.

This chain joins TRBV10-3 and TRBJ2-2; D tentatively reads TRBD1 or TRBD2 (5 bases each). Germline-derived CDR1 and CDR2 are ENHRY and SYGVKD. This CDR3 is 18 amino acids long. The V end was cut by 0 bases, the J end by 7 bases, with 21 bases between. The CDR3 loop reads CAISESPRASPQGGELFF. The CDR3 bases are TGTGCCATCAGTGAGTCCCCACGGGCTAGCCCCCAGGGCGGGGAGCTGTTTTTT.

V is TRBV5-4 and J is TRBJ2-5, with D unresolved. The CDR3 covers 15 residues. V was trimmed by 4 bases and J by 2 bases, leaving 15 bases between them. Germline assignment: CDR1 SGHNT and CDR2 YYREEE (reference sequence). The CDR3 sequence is CASSPTTESQETQYF. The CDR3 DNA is TGTGCCAGCAGCCCAACCACAGAGTCACAAGAGACCCAGTACTTC.